The T cell receptor (beta chain) described here comes from a study of T cell changes during pregnancy in multiple sclerosis. Repertoires were generated with immunoSEQ multiplex PCR, while TCRdb's copy carries only in-frame clones and drops some. The sample yields 35,000 to 50,000 clones, around 89% seen once. The CDR3 runs 14 residues. CDR1 is SNHLY, CDR2 FYNNEI, per germline. Deletions cut 6 bases from V and 2 bases from J, with 13 bases between. The gene calls are TRBV2 and TRBJ2-5, with D possibly TRBD1 on 6 matching bases. This sequence was found in a female donor with multiple sclerosis, enrolled in a pregnancy study. Source: CD4+ T cells from peripheral blood mononuclear cells, taken in the first trimester of pregnancy. DNA for the CDR3: TGTGCCAGCAGCTCTGAACAGGGTCAAGAGACCCAGTACTTC. It encodes CASSSEQGQETQYF.